Each of the 21 T cell receptor beta chains below was sequenced from the same sample in a study of OX40 agonist ivuxolimab in advanced cancers. Assay: immunoSEQ multiplex PCR; the TCRdb copy retains only in-frame clones and omits some. The table lists about 82,000 clones, roughly nine tenths of them singletons. The source material was CD4+ or CD8+ T cells sorted from blood, sampled in a trial of the OX40 agonist ivuxolimab. These TCRs come from an adult with an advanced solid tumor such as melanoma, head and neck, liver or kidney cancer.

V usage is TRBV6-5 and J usage is TRBJ1-5; D not resolved. Trimming left V 5 bases short and J 6 bases short, with 14 bases between. The CDR3 extends over 14 amino acids. The germline gives CDR1 MNHEY, CDR2 SVGAGI. The CDR3 region has the DNA TGTGCCAGCAGTCCGGTCGCCTGGGGTCAGCCCCAGCATTTT. This gives the protein CASSPVAWGQPQHF.

The chain has TRBV28 and TRBJ2-7; D perhaps matches TRBD1 (6 bases). V shed 6 bases and J shed 2 bases, with 14 bases lying between them. CDR1 and CDR2 (germline): MDHEN, SYDVKM. CDR3 size: 14 residues. CDR3 nucleotide sequence: TGTGCCAGCAGCGAACAGGGCCTTCCCTACGAGCAGTACTTC. It specifies CASSEQGLPYEQYF.

The gene calls are TRBV28 and TRBJ2-7; D possibly corresponds to TRBD1 (6 bases). The germline V gene encodes CDR1 MDHEN and CDR2 SYDVKM. With 5 bases removed from V and 4 bases from J, the gap between germline ends came to 12 bases. The CDR3 has 13 amino acids. This CDR3 is CASSPGQSYEQYF. The CDR3 nucleotides are TGTGCCAGCAGTCCCGGACAGTCTTACGAGCAGTACTTC.

This chain links TRBV9 with TRBJ1-1; tentative D call: TRBD1 (5 bases). V shed 7 bases and J shed 4 bases, with 17 bases lying between them. The CDR3 has 14 residues. CDR1 is SGDLS and CDR2 is YYNGEE in the germline V gene. The CDR3 sequence: CASASEGKGTEAFF. CDR3 nucleotide sequence: TGTGCCAGCGCGTCCGAGGGGAAGGGCACTGAAGCTTTCTTT.

This rearrangement joins TRBV28 to TRBJ1-2; unclear D gene. V gave up 2 bases and J gave up 3 bases, with 4 bases separating them. This CDR3 has 12 residues. Germline V gives CDR1 MDHEN, CDR2 SYDVKM. The CDR3 nucleotides are TGTGCCAGCAGTTTAGGGGACTATGGCTACACCTTC. Translated: CASSLGDYGYTF.

The chain combines TRBV2 with TRBJ2-5, with 9 bases identical to TRBD2. The V segment lost 8 bases and the J segment 1 base; nucleotides outside the gene matches: 5. This CDR3 spans 14 amino acids. The germline V gene encodes CDR1 SNHLY and CDR2 FYNNEI. CDR3 sequence: CASAAGGVQETQYF. The CDR3, as DNA: TGTGCCAGCGCGGCGGGAGGGGTCCAAGAGACCCAGTACTTC.

The chain links TRBV18 to TRBJ2-7; no definite D call. Trimming removed 3 bases from V and 2 bases from J, with 8 bases in between. This CDR3 comprises 13 residues. The germline gives CDR1 KGHSH, CDR2 LQKENI. The CDR3 DNA reads as TGTGCCAGCTCACCGCAGGTCCCCTACGAGCAGTACTTC. Its protein product is CASSPQVPYEQYF.

This chain uses TRBV5-1 with TRBJ2-5; 9 bases agree with TRBD1. Trimming cost V 5 bases and J 5 bases; bases outside gene matches: 7. In germline, CDR1 is SGHRS, CDR2 YFSETQ. The length of the CDR3 is 14 residues. The CDR3 nucleotides are TGCGCCAGCAGTATACAGGGGGCGCAGGAGACCCAGTACTTC. It translates to CASSIQGAQETQYF.

The rearrangement uses TRBV10-3 and TRBJ2-2; D unclear. Germline V gene sequence: CDR1 ENHRY, CDR2 SYGVKD. This CDR3 spans 11 amino acids. The V end lost 11 bases, the J end lost 5 bases, and 9 bases lay between the germline ends. CDR3 protein: CAFTTTGELFF. For the CDR3, the DNA is TGTGCCTTCACAACAACCGGGGAGCTGTTTTTT.

This chain links TRBV7-8 with TRBJ1-1, with D possibly being TRBD1 (6 bases). The CDR3 spans 15 residues. The V and J ends lost 6 bases and 0 bases respectively, with 14 bases between them. The germline V gene encodes CDR1 SGHVS and CDR2 FQNEAQ. CDR3: CASSPRGGMNTEAFF. The CDR3 DNA follows: TGTGCCAGCAGTCCAAGAGGGGGGATGAACACTGAAGCTTTCTTT.

This rearrangement joins TRBV30 to TRBJ1-6; D possibly corresponds to TRBD1 (5 bases). Germline lookup yields CDR1 GTSNPN and CDR2 SVGIG (reference sequence). Trimming shortened V by 2 bases and J by 10 bases, and 15 bases separated the two germline ends. This CDR3 has 14 residues. CDR3: CAWSPSGGASPLHF. The CDR3 DNA reads as TGTGCCTGGAGTCCCTCGGGGGGAGCCTCACCCCTCCACTTT. Looking up the rest from reference TRBV30 and TRBJ1-6 gives the full variable domain: SQTIHQWPATLVQPVGSPLSLECTVEGTSNPNLYWYRQAAGRGLQLLFYSVGIGQISSEVPQNLSASRPQDRQFILSSKKLLLSDSGFYLCAWSPSGGASPLHFGNGTRLTVT.

The rearrangement uses TRBV10-3 and TRBJ2-7, with D unclear. Germline CDR1 is ENHRY and CDR2 is SYGVKD. This CDR3 comprises 13 residues. V shed 4 bases and J shed 4 bases, with 11 bases lying between them. In DNA, the CDR3 is TGTGCCATCAGTGGTCCCGCTGGATACGAGCAGTACTTC. Protein product: CAISGPAGYEQYF.

V and J are TRBV28 and TRBJ2-5, with TRBD2 as a possible D gene (5 bases). V was pared by 5 bases and J by 4 bases, with 11 bases between. This CDR3 spans 13 amino acids. CDR1 is MDHEN and CDR2 is SYDVKM in the germline V gene. The CDR3 sequence: CASSTRTTETQYF. The CDR3 nucleotides are TGTGCCAGCAGTACTAGGACGACAGAGACCCAGTACTTC.

The rearrangement links TRBV29-1 to TRBJ2-7; no firm D call. Germline V gene lookup returns CDR1 SQVTM and CDR2 ANQGSEA. Trimming pared 3 bases from V and 3 bases from J, leaving 6 bases between. The CDR3 runs to 11 residues. The CDR3 DNA reads as TGCAGCGTTGAGGTAAACTACGAGCAGTACTTC. It yields the protein CSVEVNYEQYF.

The CDR3 nucleotides are TGTGCCTGGAGTGTACACGGGGGGGATGGCTACACCTTC. This sequence encodes CAWSVHGGDGYTF. The rearrangement links TRBV30 to TRBJ1-2; maybe TRBD1 (5 bases). This CDR3 is built from 13 residues. V was pared by 0 bases and J by 6 bases, with 11 bases between. CDR1 is GTSNPN and CDR2 is SVGIG in the germline V gene (reference sequence).

The chain is built from TRBV5-1 and TRBJ2-1, with a tentative D call TRBD1 (5 bases). V dropped 2 bases and J dropped 6 bases, with 9 bases sitting between them. This CDR3 has 13 residues. Germline CDR1 reads SGHRS; CDR2 reads YFSETQ. CDR3 bases: TGCGCCAGCAGCTTTCAGGGAAGCAATGAGCAGTTCTTC. Translated, it gives CASSFQGSNEQFF.

This rearrangement joins TRBV4-1 to TRBJ2-2, with D perhaps TRBD2 (5 bases). V lost 0 bases and J lost 4, with 12 bases in between. The CDR3 runs 16 residues. Looked up from germline, CDR1 is MGHRA and CDR2 is YSYEKL. The CDR3 region is CASSQDRRGRTGELFF. For the CDR3, the DNA is TGCGCCAGCAGCCAAGATCGGAGAGGGCGCACCGGGGAGCTGTTTTTT.

This clone was observed a single time. V gene TRBV5-4 combines with J gene TRBJ1-4, with a weak D call TRBD1 (5 bases). The CDR3 totals 14 residues. The germline V gene has CDR1 SGHNT and CDR2 YYREEE (reference sequence). Deletions cut 0 bases from V and 6 bases from J, with 9 bases between. The CDR3, as DNA: TGTGCCAGCAGCTTGGGGGGGAGGGATGAAAAACTGTTTTTT. Its translation is CASSLGGRDEKLFF.

V gene TRBV9 combines with J gene TRBJ2-3, with 7 bases fitting TRBD2. This CDR3 contains 17 residues. V gave up 3 bases and J gave up 5 bases; unmatched junction bases: 15. Germline values: CDR1 SGDLS, CDR2 YYNGEE. CDR3 protein: CASSAQTSGTIKDTQYF. The CDR3 DNA reads TGTGCCAGCAGCGCCCAGACCTCCGGGACTATTAAAGATACGCAGTATTTT. Drawing the rest from reference TRBV9 and TRBJ2-3, the complete variable domain is DSGVTQTPKHLITATGQRVTLRCSPRSGDLSVYWYQQSLDQGLQFLIQYYNGEERAKGNILERFSAQQFPDLHSELNLSSLELGDSALYFCASSAQTSGTIKDTQYFGPGTRLTVL.

J is TRBJ2-5 and V is TRBV2; unclear D gene. The CDR3 spans 13 residues. The germline V and J ends were trimmed by 1 base and 0 bases, with 3 bases remaining between them. Germline CDR1 and CDR2: SNHLY and FYNNEI. CDR3 in amino acids: CASSEGHQETQYF. The CDR3 DNA reads TGTGCCAGCAGTGAAGGACACCAAGAGACCCAGTACTTC. Full variable domain (missing parts from reference TRBV2 and TRBJ2-5): EPEVTQTPSHQVTQMGQEVILRCVPISNHLYFYWYRQILGQKVEFLVSFYNNEISEKSEIFDDQFSVERPDGSNFTLKIRSTKLEDSAMYFCASSEGHQETQYFGPGTRLLVL.

V and J are TRBV7-2 and TRBJ2-3, with 13 nucleotides matching TRBD2. The junction had 9 bases not matched to a gene; V was cut back by 0 bases and J by 0 bases. The CDR3 runs 20 residues. In germline, CDR1 is SGHTA, CDR2 FQGNSA. The CDR3 bases are TGTGCCAGCAGCTTAGCCCCCGGGACTAGCGGGACGTCTAGCACAGATACGCAGTATTTT. It is translated as CASSLAPGTSGTSSTDTQYF.